These 32 T cell receptor beta chains came from one sample sequenced in a study of OX40 agonist ivuxolimab in advanced cancers. Assay used: immunoSEQ multiplex PCR; TCRdb lists only in-frame clones, some missing. The data contain 65,000 to 75,000 clones, approximately 90% of them singletons. The material sequenced was CD4+ or CD8+ T cells sorted from blood, taken in a trial of the OX40 agonist ivuxolimab. The receptors stem from an adult with an advanced solid tumor such as melanoma, head and neck, liver or kidney cancer.

The chain combines TRBV27 with TRBJ2-2; possibly TRBD1 for D (5 bases). Per germline, CDR1 MNHEY and CDR2 SMNVEV (reference sequence). With 4 bases removed from V and 13 bases from J, the gap between germline ends came to 16 bases. The CDR3 has 13 amino acids. Here the CDR3 reads CASSSRRAGLLFF. Written as DNA, the CDR3 is TGTGCCAGCAGTTCACGTAGGGCAGGGTTGCTGTTTTTT.

This clone turned up a few times. This chain links TRBV30 with TRBJ1-5; D possibly corresponds to TRBD1 (5 bases). Deletions cut 0 bases from V and 5 bases from J, with 8 bases between. Germline lookup yields CDR1 GTSNPN and CDR2 SVGIG (reference sequence). The CDR3 is 13 amino acids. The CDR3 region has the DNA TGTGCCTGGAGTGTAGGCAGGGATCAGCCCCAGCATTTT. Protein product: CAWSVGRDQPQHF.

The chain recombines TRBV4-1 with TRBJ1-4, with a possible D match to TRBD1 (5 bases). Germline V gives CDR1 MGHRA, CDR2 YSYEKL. The CDR3 is made up of 18 amino acids. V was trimmed by 0 bases and J by 0 bases, leaving 14 bases between them. CDR3 loop: CASSQEFGGGPTNEKLFF. Written as DNA, the CDR3 is TGCGCCAGCAGCCAAGAATTTGGTGGGGGACCAACTAATGAAAAACTGTTTTTT.

This chain uses TRBV7-2 with TRBJ1-1; D may be TRBD1 (6 bases). The CDR3 length is 18 residues. Trimming cost V 1 base and J 1 base, with 19 bases left between them. Germline values: CDR1 SGHTA, CDR2 FQGNSA. Here the CDR3 DNA reads TGTGCCAGCAGCTTAGGGAGACAAGGGGGTGCCCGGAACACTGAAGCTTTCTTT. Its translation is CASSLGRQGGARNTEAFF.

The chain combines TRBV18 with TRBJ1-6; D might be TRBD1 (6 bases). V was cut by 1 base and J by 9 bases, with 16 bases left in between. The germline V gene encodes CDR1 KGHSH and CDR2 LQKENI. This CDR3 has 16 amino acids. This CDR3 reads CASSPQETGFGSPLHF. The CDR3 DNA follows: TGTGCCAGCTCACCACAGGAAACAGGGTTCGGTTCACCCCTCCACTTT.

J is TRBJ2-7 and V is TRBV4-1; D is unclear. The CDR3 is made up of 15 amino acids. CDR1 and CDR2 from the germline V gene are MGHRA and YSYEKL. Trimming pared 0 bases from V and 4 bases from J, leaving 13 bases between. The chain's CDR3 is CASSQDQSPRYEQYF. The CDR3 nucleotides are TGCGCCAGCAGCCAAGACCAAAGCCCCCGTTACGAGCAGTACTTC.

The chain has TRBV18 and TRBJ2-7, with D perhaps matching TRBD2 (5 bases). V shed 6 bases and J shed 4 bases, with 13 bases lying between them. CDR3 length equals 13 residues. Germline values: CDR1 KGHSH, CDR2 LQKENI. Written as DNA, the CDR3 is TGTGCCAGCTCCCCTGATAGGAGGTACGAGCAGTACTTC. It specifies CASSPDRRYEQYF.

The chain has TRBV6-5 and TRBJ1-2; perhaps TRBD1 as D (6 bases). Between the trimmed V and J ends, which lost 6 bases and 5 bases, there was a span of 13 bases. The CDR3 is 13 amino acids. Germline assignment: CDR1 MNHEY and CDR2 SVGAGI. In DNA, the CDR3 is TGTGCCAGCAGCTCACGGGGGCGGTATGGCTACACCTTC. Protein sequence: CASSSRGRYGYTF.

The V and J genes are TRBV5-1 and TRBJ1-4, with 7 nucleotides matching TRBD1. The germline gives CDR1 SGHRS, CDR2 YFSETQ. Unmatched junction bases numbered 4, after V lost 0 bases and J lost 8 bases. CDR3 length equals 14 residues. DNA of the CDR3: TGCGCCAGCAGCTTGGGGGACAGAAGGGAAAAACTGTTTTTT. Amino acids: CASSLGDRREKLFF. Using reference TRBV5-1 and TRBJ1-4 for the parts outside the CDR3, the full variable domain is KAGVTQTPRYLIKTRGQQVTLSCSPISGHRSVSWYQQTPGQGLQFLFEYFSETQRNKGNFPGRFSGRQFSNSRSEMNVSTLELGDSALYLCASSLGDRREKLFFGSGTQLSVL.

The genes are TRBV11-2 and TRBJ2-2; 11 bases match TRBD2. Per the germline V gene, CDR1 is SGHAT and CDR2 is FQNNGV. After removal of 3 bases from V and 0 bases from J, the junction contained 6 bases not matched to a gene. CDR3 length: 18 residues. The CDR3: CASSFTLAGASNTGELFF. Written as DNA, the CDR3 is TGTGCCAGCAGCTTCACACTAGCGGGGGCCTCGAACACCGGGGAGCTGTTTTTT.

The chain recombines TRBV6-5 with TRBJ1-2, with 7 bases lining up with TRBD1. Unmatched junction bases numbered 8, after V lost 5 bases and J lost 8 bases. This CDR3 has 13 amino acids. Germline V gene data show CDR1 as MNHEY and CDR2 as SVGAGI. CDR3 DNA sequence: TGTGCCAGCAGTGACAGGGACATAAGGGGCTACACCTTC. Translated, it gives CASSDRDIRGYTF.

CDR3 residues: CASSLDRGPTNEKLFF. CDR3 DNA: TGTGCCAGCAGCTTGGACAGGGGGCCGACTAATGAAAAACTGTTTTTT. V and J are TRBV5-4 and TRBJ1-4, with 9 bases that match TRBD1. The trim removed 0 bases at V and 2 bases at J, leaving 2 bases unmatched. This CDR3 region has 16 residues. Germline V CDR1 and CDR2: SGHNT, YYREEE (reference sequence).

The chain employs TRBV5-6 and TRBJ2-5, with D possibly being TRBD1 (5 bases). Per the germline V gene, CDR1 is SGHDT and CDR2 is YYEEEE. The V end lost 6 bases, the J end lost 7 bases, and 22 bases lay between the germline ends. This CDR3 spans 15 amino acids. The CDR3 coding sequence is TGTGCCAGCACTTGGGGCCAAATAACCTCGGGGACCCAGTACTTC. Its protein is CASTWGQITSGTQYF.

This chain uses TRBV2 with TRBJ2-2; 7 positions agree with TRBD1. CDR1 is SNHLY and CDR2 is FYNNEI in the germline V gene. V shed 8 bases and J 3 bases; nucleotides not matched to a gene: 3. This CDR3 spans 13 amino acids. CDR3 sequence reads: CASGTAYTGELFF. The CDR3 DNA is TGTGCCAGCGGGACAGCTTACACCGGGGAGCTGTTTTTT.

V usage is TRBV6-5 and J usage is TRBJ1-4; D gene ambiguous. The germline V and J ends were trimmed by 5 bases and 3 bases, with 10 bases remaining between them. Germline CDR1 and CDR2: MNHEY and SVGAGI. The CDR3 runs to 14 residues. CDR3 coding DNA: TGTGCCAGCAGTCCGACATCTTCTAATGAAAAACTGTTTTTT. As protein: CASSPTSSNEKLFF.

This chain uses TRBV11-2 with TRBJ1-2, with D possibly TRBD1 on 6 matching bases. V gave up 4 bases and J gave up 6 bases, with 21 bases separating them. Germline V CDR1 and CDR2: SGHAT, FQNNGV. CDR3 length equals 16 residues. The CDR3: CASSSTGTTRRHGYTF. Written as DNA, the CDR3 is TGTGCCAGCAGCTCCACGGGGACAACCCGTAGACATGGCTACACCTTC.

This chain uses TRBV15 with TRBJ1-3, with D unresolved. This CDR3 is built from 15 residues. The V gene's germline CDR1 is LNHNV and CDR2 YYDKDF (reference sequence). V lost 3 bases and J lost 2, with 11 bases in between. CDR3 sequence (DNA): TGTGCCACCAGCAGGGGAGACGGAGCTGGAAACACCATATATTTT. Its translation: CATSRGDGAGNTIYF.

The rearrangement links TRBV7-9 to TRBJ1-4; 8 bases line up with TRBD1. The CDR3 contains 15 residues. With V trimmed by 2 bases and J by 10 bases, 9 bases remained unmatched. Germline V gene lookup returns CDR1 SEHNR and CDR2 FQNEAQ (reference sequence). For the CDR3, the DNA is TGTGCCAGCAGCTTAACGGCCGGGACAGGCAGAAAACTGTTTTTT. It is translated as CASSLTAGTGRKLFF. Together with reference TRBV7-9 and TRBJ1-4, the CDR3 gives the full variable domain: DTGVSQNPRHKITKRGQNVTFRCDPISEHNRLYWYRQTLGQGPEFLTYFQNEAQLEKSRLLSDRFSAERPKGSFSTLEIQRTEQGDSAMYLCASSLTAGTGRKLFFGSGTQLSVL.

This clone was seen a handful of times. The CDR3 DNA sequence: TGTGCCAGCAGTGAAGCTCCCGTCGGTGGCACTGAAGCTTTCTTT. It codes for CASSEAPVGGTEAFF. This chain uses TRBV2 with TRBJ1-1; D is uncertain. The V gene lost 0 bases and the J gene lost 4 bases, with 12 bases spanning the gap. Germline-derived CDR1 and CDR2 are SNHLY and FYNNEI. The CDR3 contains 15 residues.

In this sample, this clone turned up a few times. This chain links TRBV5-1 with TRBJ2-2; the match to TRBD1 covers 7 bases. The CDR3 totals 15 residues. From germline, CDR1 is SGHRS and CDR2 YFSETQ. J was trimmed by 7 bases and V by 3 bases; bases with no gene match: 9. The CDR3 here is CASSYDRANVGELFF. CDR3 DNA: TGCGCCAGCAGCTACGACAGGGCCAATGTCGGGGAGCTGTTTTTT.

The rearrangement joins TRBV6-6 to TRBJ2-7, with 7 bases lining up with TRBD2. Germline V gene data show CDR1 as MNHNY and CDR2 as SVGAGI (reference sequence). The CDR3 runs 15 residues. Trimming took 0 bases from V and 0 from J; bases not matched to a gene: 2. This chain's CDR3 is CASSYSRTSSYEQYF. The CDR3 coding sequence is TGTGCCAGCAGTTACTCCCGGACTAGCTCCTACGAGCAGTACTTC.

This clone has a single count. The chain recombines TRBV5-1 with TRBJ1-6; D not certain. Deletions cut 1 base from V and 10 bases from J, with 12 bases between. From germline, CDR1 is SGHRS and CDR2 YFSETQ. CDR3 length equals 14 residues. This CDR3 is CASSLYRGQSPLHF. CDR3 coding DNA: TGCGCCAGCAGCTTGTACAGAGGGCAGTCACCCCTCCACTTT.

The chain is built from TRBV20-1 and TRBJ2-1, with no clear D. This CDR3 has 11 amino acids. Trimming took off 0 bases at V and 9 bases at J, with 6 bases between the two ends. The germline CDR1 and CDR2 sequences are DFQATT and SNEGSKA (reference sequence). The CDR3 DNA reads TGCAGTGCTAGAGAAGCAGGTGAGCAGTTCTTC. This gives the protein CSAREAGEQFF.

J is TRBJ1-6 and V is TRBV14; 7 positions agree with TRBD1. Germline CDR1 SGHDN, CDR2 FVKESK. Trimming at V came to 1 base and at J to 10 bases, leaving 7 bases not matched to a gene. The CDR3 is 15 amino acids. DNA of the CDR3: TGTGCCAGCAGCCAAGGGGCAGGGGGAAGATCACCCCTCCACTTT. Its protein product is CASSQGAGGRSPLHF. The full variable domain, rest sourced from reference TRBV14 and TRBJ1-6, is EAGVTQFPSHSVIEKGQTVTLRCDPISGHDNLYWYRRVMGKEIKFLLHFVKESKQDESGMPNNRFLAERTGGTYSTLKVQPAELEDSGVYFCASSQGAGGRSPLHFGNGTRLTVT.

V usage is TRBV18 and J usage is TRBJ1-2, with 7 bases that match TRBD1. Trimming removed 3 bases from V and 3 bases from J; junction bases left unmatched: 1. CDR3 size: 13 residues. The germline V gene encodes CDR1 KGHSH and CDR2 LQKENI. The CDR3 nucleotides are TGTGCCAGCTCACCGCAGGGGGACTATGGCTACACCTTC. Translated: CASSPQGDYGYTF. The entire variable domain, with the rest obtained from reference TRBV18 and TRBJ1-2, is as follows: NAGVMQNPRHLVRRRGQEARLRCSPMKGHSHVYWYRQLPEEGLKFMVYLQKENIIDESGMPKERFSAEFPKEGPSILRIQQVVRGDSAAYFCASSPQGDYGYTFGSGTRLTVV.

This chain uses TRBV6-5 with TRBJ2-7, with 9 nucleotides matching TRBD1. The junction had 8 bases not matched to a gene; V was cut back by 7 bases and J by 1 base. The CDR3 runs 15 residues. Looked up from germline, CDR1 is MNHEY and CDR2 is SVGAGI. CDR3 residues: CASTNGGQGSYEQYF. The DNA for the CDR3 is TGTGCCAGCACAAACGGGGGACAGGGTTCCTACGAGCAGTACTTC.

The chain carries TRBV5-1 and TRBJ1-6; D is possibly TRBD1 (6 bases). The CDR3 has 14 amino acids. With 5 bases removed from V and 8 bases from J, the gap between germline ends came to 14 bases. The germline CDR1 and CDR2 sequences are SGHRS and YFSETQ. CDR3 DNA sequence: TGCGCCAGCAGTGGGGATTCAGGGGATTCACCCCTCCACTTT. Protein: CASSGDSGDSPLHF.

This clone was picked up one time. V and J are TRBV19 and TRBJ2-3; D is uncertain. The CDR3 length is 11 residues. The V and J ends lost 5 bases and 8 bases respectively, with 8 bases between them. Germline CDR1 is LNHDA and CDR2 is SQIVND (reference sequence). The CDR3 DNA reads as TGTGCCAGTAGTCCCCCTCCTACGCAGTATTTT. The encoded protein is CASSPPPTQYF.

The chain is built from TRBV7-8 and TRBJ1-1; 8 bases match TRBD1. Germline V gene sequence: CDR1 SGHVS, CDR2 FQNEAQ. The V gene end was trimmed by 4 bases and the J gene end by 0 bases; junction bases not matched to a gene: 1. This CDR3 is built from 14 residues. The CDR3 reads CASSSTGVNTEAFF. CDR3 DNA sequence: TGTGCCAGCAGCTCGACAGGGGTGAACACTGAAGCTTTCTTT.

The chain uses TRBV5-1 and TRBJ2-7; TRBD2 aligns across 7 bases. J lost 2 bases, V lost 0 bases, and 5 bases had no gene match. The CDR3 consists of 15 residues. Germline CDR1 is SGHRS and CDR2 is YFSETQ. The CDR3 DNA is TGCGCCAGCAGCTTGGTTGCGGGGGTGACCTACGAGCAGTACTTC. This codes for CASSLVAGVTYEQYF. The entire variable domain, with the rest obtained from reference TRBV5-1 and TRBJ2-7, is as follows: KAGVTQTPRYLIKTRGQQVTLSCSPISGHRSVSWYQQTPGQGLQFLFEYFSETQRNKGNFPGRFSGRQFSNSRSEMNVSTLELGDSALYLCASSLVAGVTYEQYFGPGTRLTVT.

The CDR3 DNA reads as TGTGCCATCAGGCCAGGGGGCGATACCGGGGAGCTGTTTTTT. Protein: CAIRPGGDTGELFF. The chain carries TRBV10-3 and TRBJ2-2; TRBD1 agrees at 8 bases. Per the germline V gene, CDR1 is ENHRY and CDR2 is SYGVKD. V lost 6 bases to trimming and J lost 5 bases; unmatched junction nucleotides: 5. The CDR3 totals 14 residues.

The chain employs TRBV11-2 and TRBJ2-7; D remains ambiguous. V was shortened by 4 bases and J by 0 bases, with 10 bases between the two germline ends. CDR1 is SGHAT, CDR2 FQNNGV, per germline. The CDR3 sequence is 14 residues long. The CDR3 sequence: CASSSGRRSYEQYF. CDR3 nucleotides: TGTGCCAGCAGCTCCGGACGACGCTCCTACGAGCAGTACTTC.